Each of the 4 T cell receptor beta chains below was sequenced from the same sample in a study of T cell changes during pregnancy in multiple sclerosis. Produced via immunoSEQ multiplex PCR; TCRdb's table is partial and in-frame only. This sample has tens of thousands of clones, with about 96% found just once. This sample comprised CD8+ T cells from peripheral blood mononuclear cells, obtained after pregnancy. All receptors derive from a female donor with multiple sclerosis, enrolled in a pregnancy study.

V gene TRBV19 combines with J gene TRBJ1-1, with a tentative D call TRBD1 (5 bases). V was trimmed by 4 bases and J by 2 bases, leaving 11 bases between them. Germline loops: CDR1 LNHDA, CDR2 SQIVND (reference sequence). This CDR3 contains 14 residues. The CDR3 DNA sequence: TGTGCCAGTAGTAGCCTGACAGTAAACACTGAAGCTTTCTTT. This sequence encodes CASSSLTVNTEAFF. Combining the CDR3 with reference TRBV19 and TRBJ1-1 gives the whole variable domain DGGITQSPKYLFRKEGQNVTLSCEQNLNHDAMYWYRQDPGQGLRLIYYSQIVNDFQKGDIAEGYSVSREKKESFPLTVTSAQKNPTAFYLCASSSLTVNTEAFFGQGTRLTVV.

The CDR3 region is CASSLTGLQETQYF. The CDR3 coding sequence is TGTGCCAGTAGTTTGACAGGACTCCAAGAGACCCAGTACTTC. The rearrangement uses TRBV19 and TRBJ2-5, with D possibly matching TRBD1 (6 bases). The CDR3 contains 14 residues. With 5 bases removed from V and 1 base from J, the gap between germline ends came to 11 bases. The V gene's germline CDR1 is LNHDA and CDR2 SQIVND (reference sequence).

V gene TRBV28 combines with J gene TRBJ2-2; 7 nucleotides align to TRBD1. Looked up from germline, CDR1 is MDHEN and CDR2 is SYDVKM. Losses at the gene ends were 6 bases for V and 7 bases for J; bases not matched to a gene: 11. CDR3 length equals 15 residues. The CDR3 nucleotides read TGTGCCAGCAGCCCCGTTAGGGGGCGAGGCGGGGAGCTGTTTTTT. Its protein product is CASSPVRGRGGELFF.

The V gene is TRBV29-1, the J gene TRBJ2-7, with D maybe TRBD2 (6 bases). Germline loops: CDR1 SQVTM, CDR2 ANQGSEA. Trimming removed 3 bases from V and 6 bases from J, with 18 bases in between. The CDR3 totals 14 residues. This CDR3 is CSVEEGRTTGEQYF. For the CDR3, the DNA is TGCAGCGTTGAGGAGGGGAGGACTACCGGCGAGCAGTACTTC.